This T cell receptor (beta chain) stems from a study of T cell repertoires in cytomegalovirus infection. Trimming shortened V by 5 bases and J by 2 bases, and 13 bases separated the two germline ends. Germline CDR1 SGHAT, CDR2 FQNNGV. This CDR3 contains 14 residues. There are many counts of this clonotype. TCRdb reprocessed the reads with MiXCR, giving one entry per CDR3 protein. The repertoire holds about 230,000 distinct CDR3 sequences, with under 25% as singletons. What was sequenced was CD8+ T cells from PBMCs. This clonotype was sampled from a human donor in good health (CMV status not recorded). Some clones in this sample may be carry-over from other donors' samples. This chain connects TRBV11-2 to TRBJ2-7; D call uncertain. The CDR3, as DNA: TGTGCCAGCAGCCCCCCCCGATCGACCTACGAGCAGTACTTC. Translation gives CASSPPRSTYEQYF.